This T cell receptor (beta chain) was sequenced during a study of beta chain features in type 1 diabetes. Study-level findings and limits: Shorter templates might be favored by PCR, and equally so in patients and in controls. There was a moderate but significant shortening of TCRB CDR3s in all four CD4+ subsets of Type 1 diabetes patients. Type 1 diabetes patients had fewer VDJ junction insertions and more deletions.

This clone was picked up a small number of times. The antigen is unknown. Since all of the isolated RNA was reverse transcribed, expressed TCRB transcripts were what got sequenced. Repertoires were generated with immunoSEQ multiplex PCR, while TCRdb's copy carries only in-frame clones and drops some. The table includes about 250,000 clones, approximately 10% detected once. Trimming removed 7 bases from V and 4 bases from J; junction bases left unmatched: 11. The CDR3 loop spans 15 amino acids. The germline CDR1 and CDR2 sequences are LNHDA and SQIVND (reference sequence). V gene TRBV19 combines with J gene TRBJ1-2; TRBD1 aligns across 8 bases. The TCR originated in a man aged 25-45 years with type 1 diabetes. Material: naive CD4+ T cells from blood. Here the CDR3 DNA reads TGTGCCAGTACAAGGAGGAGGACAGGGCGCTATGGCTACACCTTC. As protein: CASTRRRTGRYGYTF.